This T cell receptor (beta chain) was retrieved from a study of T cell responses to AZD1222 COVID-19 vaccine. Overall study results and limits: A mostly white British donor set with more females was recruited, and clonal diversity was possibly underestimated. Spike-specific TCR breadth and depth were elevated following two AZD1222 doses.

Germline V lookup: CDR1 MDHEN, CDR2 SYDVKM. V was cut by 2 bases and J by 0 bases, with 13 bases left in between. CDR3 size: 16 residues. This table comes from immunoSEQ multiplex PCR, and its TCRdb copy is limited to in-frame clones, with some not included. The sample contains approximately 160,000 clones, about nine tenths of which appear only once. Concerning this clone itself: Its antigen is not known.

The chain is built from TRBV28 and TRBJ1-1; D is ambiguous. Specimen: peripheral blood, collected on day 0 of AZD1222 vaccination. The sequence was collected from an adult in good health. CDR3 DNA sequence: TGTGCCAGCAGTTTAGTAAACTCTATTTTGAACACTGAAGCTTTCTTT. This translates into CASSLVNSILNTEAFF.